The TCR beta chain under discussion was sequenced for a study of shared clonotypes between healthy human individuals. Broader study findings: Sharing across a few donors was seen in 4% to 6.5% of naive CD4 clonotypes.

Clones were read by immunoSEQ multiplex PCR, and TCRdb kept only the in-frame ones, dropping some. This sample has about 380,000 clones, with roughly 96% found just once. Germline CDR1 and CDR2: SEHNR and FQNEAQ (reference sequence). Trimming took 5 bases from V and 2 from J; bases not matched to a gene: 7. The CDR3 loop spans 16 amino acids. With respect to this clone: Antigen specificity is unknown.

This TCR was recovered from a man between 25 and 39 years old in good health. The sample taken for sequencing was memory CD8+ T cells sorted from blood. As to subset: CD45RO+ cells pooled with CCR7-negative TemRA cells. The chain couples TRBV7-9 to TRBJ2-3; TRBD2 matches 10 bases. CDR3 bases: TGTGCCAGCAGCCCACGACTAGCGGGCACCACAGATACGCAGTATTTT. Protein: CASSPRLAGTTDTQYF.